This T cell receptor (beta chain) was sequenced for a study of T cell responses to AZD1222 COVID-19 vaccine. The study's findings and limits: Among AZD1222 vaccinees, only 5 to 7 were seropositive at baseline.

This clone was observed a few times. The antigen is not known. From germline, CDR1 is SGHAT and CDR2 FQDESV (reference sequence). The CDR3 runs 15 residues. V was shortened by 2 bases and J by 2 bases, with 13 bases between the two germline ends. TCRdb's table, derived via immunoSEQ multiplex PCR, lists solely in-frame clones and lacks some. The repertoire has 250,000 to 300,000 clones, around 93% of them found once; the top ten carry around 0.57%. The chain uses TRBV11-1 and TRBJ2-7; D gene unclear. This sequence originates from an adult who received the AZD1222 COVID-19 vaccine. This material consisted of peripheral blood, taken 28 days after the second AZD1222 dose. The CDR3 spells CASSLFSGVAYEQYF. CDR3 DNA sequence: TGTGCCAGCAGCTTATTCTCGGGTGTAGCCTACGAGCAGTACTTC.